The 11 T cell receptor beta chains presented below share a single source sample, sequenced in a study of cytomegalovirus exposure and HLA in healthy donors. Researchers ran the PCR with 60 Vbeta and 13 Jbeta primers. TCRdb keeps only in-frame clones here, not all; method: immunoSEQ multiplex PCR. This table lists roughly 190,000 clones. The sample was PBMCs. The receptors originated from a man between 25 and 39 years old in good health and CMV-seronegative.

CDR3 region: CASSPGDRAHIGYTF. CDR3 bases: TGTGCCAGCAGCCCCGGGGACAGGGCCCATATCGGCTACACCTTC. V gene TRBV9 combines with J gene TRBJ1-2; 9 nucleotides line up with TRBD1. V shed 4 bases, J shed 8 bases, and the junction held 12 bases outside the gene matches. Germline CDR1 is SGDLS and CDR2 is YYNGEE. The CDR3 is made up of 15 amino acids.

CDR3 in amino acids: CAHGQSGDTQYF. The DNA for the CDR3 is TGTGCCCACGGACAGTCCGGGGATACGCAGTATTTT. The V call is TRBV30, the J call TRBJ2-3, with D possibly being TRBD1 (6 bases). Germline V gives CDR1 GTSNPN, CDR2 SVGIG (reference sequence). This CDR3 spans 12 amino acids. Trimming stripped 8 bases from V and 6 bases from J, with 15 bases between.

This chain joins TRBV5-1 and TRBJ2-7, with D maybe TRBD2 (6 bases). The CDR3 consists of 15 residues. V lost 6 bases, J lost 4 bases, and 20 bases lay in between. Germline CDR1 SGHRS, CDR2 YFSETQ. CDR3 region: CASKVGGNTNYEQYF. The CDR3 nucleotides are TGCGCCAGCAAGGTGGGCGGGAATACGAATTACGAGCAGTACTTC.

This sequence joins TRBV10-3 and TRBJ1-6; weak D call: TRBD1 (6 bases). The CDR3 has 17 amino acids. CDR1 and CDR2 from the germline V gene are ENHRY and SYGVKD. V lost 10 bases and J 0 bases, leaving 19 bases between the germline ends. This CDR3 is CATYHREASSYNSPLHF. For the CDR3, the DNA is TGTGCCACCTACCACAGGGAAGCGAGCTCCTATAATTCACCCCTCCACTTT.

This sequence joins TRBV7-6 and TRBJ1-2; TRBD1 matches 9 bases. The CDR3 has 15 residues. Germline lookup yields CDR1 SGHVS and CDR2 FNYEAQ. Trimming cost V 5 bases and J 2 bases; bases outside gene matches: 6. CDR3 loop: CASSDSTGGNYGYTF. Here the CDR3 DNA reads TGTGCCAGCAGCGATTCGACAGGGGGAAACTATGGCTACACCTTC.

This chain links TRBV10-3 with TRBJ2-5; possibly TRBD2 for D (6 bases). The germline CDR1 and CDR2 sequences are ENHRY and SYGVKD. This CDR3 has 15 amino acids. With 4 bases removed from V and 1 base from J, the gap between germline ends came to 13 bases. The CDR3 sequence: CAISVNGGTQETQYF. The CDR3 nucleotides read TGTGCCATCAGTGTGAACGGGGGAACCCAAGAGACCCAGTACTTC.

Turning to this clone: The same CDR3 arises from other DNA sequences in this sample as well. The gene calls are TRBV5-4 and TRBJ2-1; 9 positions match TRBD2. The CDR3 is made up of 17 amino acids. Looked up from germline, CDR1 is SGHNT and CDR2 is YYREEE (reference sequence). The junction had 12 bases not matched to a gene; V was cut back by 4 bases and J by 4 bases. Written as DNA, the CDR3 is TGTGCCAGCAGCCCTGGGGGGTGGACTAGCGCTTACAATGAGCAGTTCTTC. Residues: CASSPGGWTSAYNEQFF.

The J gene is TRBJ1-2, the V gene TRBV18; weak D call: TRBD1 (5 bases). This CDR3 region has 13 residues. Deletions cut 3 bases from V and 8 bases from J, with 13 bases between. Germline CDR1 is KGHSH and CDR2 is LQKENI. CDR3 sequence: CASSPLGGEGYTF. The CDR3 nucleotides read TGTGCCAGCTCACCCCTGGGAGGGGAAGGCTACACCTTC.

The chain carries TRBV19 and TRBJ2-5, with TRBD2 matching 10 bases. V dropped 3 bases and J dropped 2; count of bases not matched to a gene: 6. CDR1 LNHDA and CDR2 SQIVND come from the germline V gene (reference sequence). The CDR3 has 16 amino acids. The CDR3 DNA follows: TGTGCCAGTAGTATCTTAACTAGCGGGGTACAAGAGACCCAGTACTTC. Protein sequence: CASSILTSGVQETQYF.

The rearrangement joins TRBV5-1 to TRBJ2-7; D is perhaps TRBD2 (7 bases). The ends were cut back, 0 bases at V and 2 bases at J, with 15 bases in the middle. The CDR3 sequence is 16 residues long. The germline CDR1 and CDR2 sequences are SGHRS and YFSETQ. Here the CDR3 reads CASSLEGGGTPYEQYF. In DNA form, the CDR3 reads TGCGCCAGCAGCTTGGAGGGGGGGGGTACCCCCTACGAGCAGTACTTC. Looking up the rest from reference TRBV5-1 and TRBJ2-7 gives the full variable domain: KAGVTQTPRYLIKTRGQQVTLSCSPISGHRSVSWYQQTPGQGLQFLFEYFSETQRNKGNFPGRFSGRQFSNSRSEMNVSTLELGDSALYLCASSLEGGGTPYEQYFGPGTRLTVT.

V usage is TRBV7-9 and J usage is TRBJ1-2; 10 bases match TRBD1. Germline V lookup: CDR1 SEHNR, CDR2 FQNEAQ (reference sequence). The V segment lost 1 base and the J segment 8 bases; nucleotides outside the gene matches: 10. CDR3 size: 16 residues. In nucleotides, the CDR3 is TGTGCCAGCAGCTTAGAAGATCGGACAGGGGGAAGGGGCTACACCTTC. It encodes CASSLEDRTGGRGYTF.